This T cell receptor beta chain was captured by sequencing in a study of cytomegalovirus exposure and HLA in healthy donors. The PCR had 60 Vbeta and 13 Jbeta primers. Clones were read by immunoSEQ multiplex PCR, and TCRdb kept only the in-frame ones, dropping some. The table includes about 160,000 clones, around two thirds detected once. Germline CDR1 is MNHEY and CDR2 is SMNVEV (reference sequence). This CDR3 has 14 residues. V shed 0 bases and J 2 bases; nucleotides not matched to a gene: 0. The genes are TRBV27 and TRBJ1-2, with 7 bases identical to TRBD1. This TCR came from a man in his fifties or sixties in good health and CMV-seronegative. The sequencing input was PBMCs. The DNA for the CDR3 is TGTGCCAGCAGTTTATCGACAGGGAACTATGGCTACACCTTC. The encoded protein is CASSLSTGNYGYTF.